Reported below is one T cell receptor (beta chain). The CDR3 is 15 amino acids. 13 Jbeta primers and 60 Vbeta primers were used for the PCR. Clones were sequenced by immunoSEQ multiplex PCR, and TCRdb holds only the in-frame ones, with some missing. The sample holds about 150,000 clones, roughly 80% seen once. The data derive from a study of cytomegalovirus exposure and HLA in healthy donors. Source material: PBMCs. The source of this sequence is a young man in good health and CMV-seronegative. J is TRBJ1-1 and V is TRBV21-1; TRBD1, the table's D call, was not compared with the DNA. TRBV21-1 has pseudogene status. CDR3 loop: CASSRRQDLNTEAFF. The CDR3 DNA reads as TGTGCCAGCAGCCGCCGACAGGATTTGAACACTGAAGCTTTCTTT.